This T cell receptor (beta chain) came from a study of early T cells in non-severe SARS-CoV-2 infection. Study information: Sequenced material consisted of bulk RNA (from unsorted whole blood), and chains were unpaired. Findings of the study overall: Comparison of clonotypes with VDJdb favored anti-spike CD8 responses while missing private and CD4 specificities.

The CDR3 has 16 amino acids. Trimming removed 1 base from V and 10 bases from J, with 23 bases in between. Germline CDR1 reads SGHRS; CDR2 reads YFSETQ. Many counts were recorded for this clonotype. Its antigen is currently unknown. Each cDNA molecule carried a unique molecular identifier. TCRdb passed the 5' RACE reads through MiXCR, listing each CDR3 protein once. Altogether 100,000 to 130,000 distinct CDR3 sequences are present, 9.5% to 13% being singletons, with the ten largest covering 2.5% to 4%. Sequenced sample: whole blood. The genes are TRBV5-1 and TRBJ2-5, with D tentatively TRBD1 or TRBD2 (5 bases each). This clonotype was obtained from an adult who was a healthcare worker with PCR-confirmed SARS-CoV-2 infection or an uninfected control (not recorded which). CDR3 region: CASSLYGTINTPGQYF. The CDR3 DNA follows: TGCGCCAGCAGCTTGTACGGGACCATCAATACCCCCGGCCAGTACTTC.